This entry lists 24 T cell receptor beta chains sequenced from one sample in a study of shared clonotypes between healthy human individuals. The method was immunoSEQ multiplex PCR; TCRdb's version includes in-frame clones alone and lacks a portion of them. Among fewer than 200,000 clones listed, approximately 70% were seen once. Sequencing was done on a sample of memory CD4+ T cells sorted from blood. Specified subset: CD45RA-negative fraction. The receptor source for this set is a man younger than 40 in good health.

The chain carries TRBV7-2 and TRBJ2-7; no definite D call. The V gene lost 3 bases and the J gene lost 3 bases, with 9 bases spanning the gap. This CDR3 has 13 amino acids. CDR1 is SGHTA and CDR2 is FQGNSA in the germline V gene. The CDR3 DNA reads as TGTGCCAGCAGCTTCCGTCTCGGCTACGAGCAGTACTTC. Translation gives CASSFRLGYEQYF. The full variable domain, its missing parts supplied by reference TRBV7-2 and TRBJ2-7, is GAGVSQSPSNKVTEKGKDVELRCDPISGHTALYWYRQSLGQGLEFLIYFQGNSAPDKSGLPSDRFSAERTGGSVSTLTIQRTQQEDSAVYLCASSFRLGYEQYFGPGTRLTVT.

The rearrangement links TRBV5-6 to TRBJ2-1; D gene unclear. The V gene lost 1 base and the J gene lost 7 bases, with 12 bases spanning the gap. The CDR3 consists of 14 residues. Germline V lookup: CDR1 SGHDT, CDR2 YYEEEE. This CDR3 reads CASSLIVSRNEQFF. CDR3 DNA sequence: TGTGCCAGCAGCTTGATTGTTAGCAGGAATGAGCAGTTCTTC.

This chain connects TRBV11-2 to TRBJ2-1; D is undetermined. The germline V gene has CDR1 SGHAT and CDR2 FQNNGV. V lost 1 base and J 7 bases, leaving 8 bases between the germline ends. This CDR3 region has 13 residues. The CDR3 nucleotides read TGTGCCAGCAGCTTAGGTCGCGAGAATGAGCAGTTCTTC. This gives the protein CASSLGRENEQFF.

The V and J genes are TRBV12-5 and TRBJ1-1, with D possibly TRBD1 on 5 matching bases. This CDR3 is built from 13 residues. Trimming pared 7 bases from V and 3 bases from J, leaving 12 bases between. From germline, CDR1 is LGHNT and CDR2 FRNRAP. In DNA form, the CDR3 reads TGTGCTAGTGTTCTCCGGGGGGACACTGAAGCTTTCTTT. Translating gives CASVLRGDTEAFF.

In this sample, this clone turned up a few times. The chain uses TRBV5-1 and TRBJ2-7, with TRBD2 identical over 10 bases. Germline lookup yields CDR1 SGHRS and CDR2 YFSETQ. CDR3 length equals 15 residues. With V trimmed by 5 bases and J by 3 bases, 8 bases remained unmatched. The CDR3 here is CASRNLAGEFYEQYF. In nucleotides, the CDR3 is TGCGCCAGCAGGAACCTAGCGGGAGAGTTCTACGAGCAGTACTTC.

The sample holds a few counts of this clone. The chain links TRBV30 to TRBJ1-5; D uncertain. Deletions cut 4 bases from V and 5 bases from J, with 12 bases between. The CDR3 sequence is 13 residues long. Per the germline V gene, CDR1 is GTSNPN and CDR2 is SVGIG (reference sequence). This CDR3 reads CAWTNGVHQPQHF. CDR3 nucleotides: TGTGCCTGGACGAACGGGGTTCATCAGCCCCAGCATTTT.

This clone was seen only a few times. This chain joins TRBV28 and TRBJ2-5, with 7 positions matching TRBD1. V dropped 5 bases and J dropped 4; count of bases not matched to a gene: 7. This CDR3 region has 14 residues. From germline, CDR1 is MDHEN and CDR2 SYDVKM. CDR3 DNA: TGTGCCAGCAGTCGCAGTGGGACAGTAGAGACCCAGTACTTC. It codes for CASSRSGTVETQYF.

This clone occurred a few times. The V call is TRBV5-1, the J call TRBJ2-7, with 7 bases fitting TRBD1. The germline CDR1 and CDR2 sequences are SGHRS and YFSETQ. CDR3 size: 13 residues. Losses at the gene ends were 3 bases for V and 3 bases for J; bases not matched to a gene: 3. CDR3 region: CASSSQGLYEQYF. Written as DNA, the CDR3 is TGCGCCAGCAGCTCACAGGGGCTCTACGAGCAGTACTTC.

The rearrangement links TRBV5-1 to TRBJ2-5; D is ambiguous. The CDR3 runs 11 residues. Trimming took 4 bases from V and 6 from J, leaving 7 bases between them. CDR1 is SGHRS, CDR2 YFSETQ, per germline. The CDR3 nucleotides read TGCGCCAGCAGCCTGGAAAAGACCCAGTACTTC. It yields the protein CASSLEKTQYF.

This clone was counted between two and nine times. This rearrangement joins TRBV5-4 to TRBJ1-5; D is perhaps TRBD1 (6 bases). Trimming removed 2 bases from V and 7 bases from J, with 25 bases in between. This CDR3 has 18 amino acids. Germline CDR1 and CDR2: SGHNT and YYREEE (reference sequence). CDR3 in DNA: TGTGCCAGCAGCTTCCACCTTGGGGGGGGCGTAGGGTCACAGCCCCAGCATTTT. Translated: CASSFHLGGGVGSQPQHF.

This clone was counted a single time. V usage is TRBV18 and J usage is TRBJ2-3; D is perhaps TRBD1 or TRBD2 (5 bases each). Trimming removed 4 bases at V and 0 bases at J, with 14 bases between. The CDR3 consists of 16 residues. Germline CDR1 and CDR2: KGHSH and LQKENI. The CDR3 bases are TGTGCCAGCTCACGAAGGGGACCCACCAGCACAGATACGCAGTATTTT. Its protein is CASSRRGPTSTDTQYF.

The chain combines TRBV15 with TRBJ2-1; D unresolved. Germline-derived CDR1 and CDR2 are LNHNV and YYDKDF (reference sequence). The CDR3 length is 13 residues. Trimming pared 3 bases from V and 4 bases from J, leaving 7 bases between. In nucleotides, the CDR3 is TGTGCCACCAGCAGTTACCAGTACAATGAGCAGTTCTTC. This sequence encodes CATSSYQYNEQFF.

The DNA for the CDR3 is TGTGCCAGCAGCGGGCCCGACACCATATATTTT. Its protein is CASSGPDTIYF. V and J are TRBV7-9 and TRBJ1-3; D unresolved. This CDR3 has 11 amino acids. V was clipped by 5 bases and J by 8 bases, with 7 bases between them. Germline V CDR1 and CDR2: SEHNR, FQNEAQ (reference sequence). The entire variable domain, with the rest obtained from reference TRBV7-9 and TRBJ1-3, is as follows: DTGVSQNPRHKITKRGQNVTFRCDPISEHNRLYWYRQTLGQGPEFLTYFQNEAQLEKSRLLSDRFSAERPKGSFSTLEIQRTEQGDSAMYLCASSGPDTIYFGEGSWLTVV.

This sequence joins TRBV14 and TRBJ1-1; TRBD1 is a possible D gene (5 bases). The CDR3 contains 16 residues. CDR1 and CDR2 from the germline V gene are SGHDN and FVKESK. V was cut by 0 bases and J by 0 bases, with 11 bases left in between. The CDR3 nucleotides read TGTGCCAGCAGCCAAGATCTGGGGCCGGTGAACACTGAAGCTTTCTTT. This encodes CASSQDLGPVNTEAFF.

This chain connects TRBV7-9 to TRBJ2-1; 8 positions agree with TRBD1. The V segment lost 1 base and the J segment 8 bases; nucleotides outside the gene matches: 16. In germline, CDR1 is SEHNR, CDR2 FQNEAQ (reference sequence). This CDR3 has 18 residues. The CDR3 reads CASSLGQGSFGPGDEQFF. The CDR3, as DNA: TGTGCCAGCAGCTTAGGACAGGGGTCCTTCGGACCCGGGGATGAGCAGTTCTTC.

V and J are TRBV10-1 and TRBJ2-5; 9 positions agree with TRBD2. The CDR3 covers 15 residues. The ends lost 2 bases at V and 3 bases at J; junction bases unmatched: 4. CDR1 is WNHNN and CDR2 is SYGVQD in the germline V gene (reference sequence). This CDR3 reads CASSEGGRAEETQYF. The CDR3, as DNA: TGCGCCAGCAGTGAGGGCGGGAGGGCCGAAGAGACCCAGTACTTC.

The genes are TRBV5-6 and TRBJ2-1; D call uncertain. Per the germline V gene, CDR1 is SGHDT and CDR2 is YYEEEE. This CDR3 has 13 residues. Trimming took off 4 bases at V and 6 bases at J, with 11 bases between the two ends. CDR3 DNA sequence: TGTGCCAGCAGCCTCTGGGTTATCAATGAGCAGTTCTTC. Translating it yields CASSLWVINEQFF.

The chain uses TRBV7-6 and TRBJ2-5; no definite D call. In germline, CDR1 is SGHVS, CDR2 FNYEAQ. The length of the CDR3 is 13 residues. V was clipped by 4 bases and J by 4 bases, with 10 bases between them. The CDR3, as DNA: TGTGCCAGCAGCTACGTGTTCGGAGAGACCCAGTACTTC. Residues: CASSYVFGETQYF.

The chain carries TRBV2 and TRBJ2-2; possibly TRBD1 or TRBD2 for D (5 bases each). The CDR3 runs to 16 residues. V was shortened by 6 bases and J by 2 bases, with 16 bases between the two germline ends. CDR1 SNHLY and CDR2 FYNNEI come from the germline V gene. The CDR3 protein is CASSKEGPSNTGELFF. The CDR3 region has the DNA TGTGCCAGCAGCAAAGAGGGACCGAGTAACACCGGGGAGCTGTTTTTT.

The chain carries TRBV5-4 and TRBJ2-2; D might be TRBD1 (5 bases). V was pared by 0 bases and J by 2 bases, with 8 bases between. This CDR3 contains 15 residues. Germline values: CDR1 SGHNT, CDR2 YYREEE (reference sequence). CDR3 coding DNA: TGTGCCAGCAGCTTGGTCCAGGGAAACACCGGGGAGCTGTTTTTT. Translated, it gives CASSLVQGNTGELFF.

The gene calls are TRBV23-1 and TRBJ2-5, with D unresolved. TRBV23-1 is flagged as an ORF with uncertain function. The CDR3 covers 13 residues. The germline V and J ends were trimmed by 8 bases and 3 bases, with 13 bases remaining between them. The DNA of the CDR3 is TGCGCCAGCCCCCGGCGGCATAAAGAGACCCAGTACTTC. Protein: CASPRRHKETQYF.

A few counts support this clone. The chain recombines TRBV28 with TRBJ2-5; 12 bases are a match to TRBD2. Trimming removed 7 bases from V and 3 bases from J; junction bases left unmatched: 6. Looked up from germline, CDR1 is MDHEN and CDR2 is SYDVKM. The CDR3 runs 15 residues. The CDR3 coding sequence is TGTGCCAGCACTTCGCTAGCGGGAGGGAAAGAGACCCAGTACTTC. This sequence encodes CASTSLAGGKETQYF. The full variable domain, with the rest looked up from reference TRBV28 and TRBJ2-5, is DVKVTQSSRYLVKRTGEKVFLECVQDMDHENMFWYRQDPGLGLRLIYFSYDVKMKEKGDIPEGYSVSREKKERFSLILESASTNQTSMYLCASTSLAGGKETQYFGPGTRLLVL.

The gene calls are TRBV15 and TRBJ2-7; tentative D call: TRBD2 (5 bases). Germline V gene sequence: CDR1 LNHNV, CDR2 YYDKDF (reference sequence). The V gene lost 0 bases and the J gene lost 5 bases, with 11 bases spanning the gap. The CDR3 totals 14 residues. CDR3 DNA sequence: TGTGCCACCAGCAGAGAGGGAGAAACCGACGAGCAGTACTTC. This sequence encodes CATSREGETDEQYF. Full variable domain (rest looked up from reference TRBV15 and TRBJ2-7): DAMVIQNPRYQVTQFGKPVTLSCSQTLNHNVMYWYQQKSSQAPKLLFHYYDKDFNNEADTPDNFQSRRPNTSFCFLDIRSPGLGDTAMYLCATSREGETDEQYFGPGTRLTVT.

The chain employs TRBV19 and TRBJ2-2, with 11 positions matching TRBD2. Trimming cost V 3 bases and J 5 bases; bases outside gene matches: 5. Looked up from germline, CDR1 is LNHDA and CDR2 is SQIVND (reference sequence). The CDR3 runs to 16 residues. CDR3 protein: CASSIVAGGPTGELFF. CDR3 coding DNA: TGTGCCAGTAGTATTGTAGCGGGAGGGCCTACCGGGGAGCTGTTTTTT.